The 5 T cell receptor beta chains reported below all come from one sample, sequenced in a study of blood T cell repertoires in COVID-19. Using immunoSEQ multiplex PCR, the repertoire was profiled, and TCRdb retains in-frame clones only, with some absent. The sample lists some 190,000 clones; over 70% were seen once. Sequenced: peripheral blood. These receptors originate from a man aged 55-75 years with acute or convalescent COVID-19.

The chain recombines TRBV21-1 with TRBJ1-2; the table's D call TRBD1 went unverified against the DNA. TRBV21-1 represents a pseudogene. The CDR3 totals 15 residues. The CDR3 sequence is CASSTIGQPDYGYTF. CDR3 in DNA: TGTGCCAGCAGCACAATAGGACAGCCAGACTATGGCTACACCTTC.

The rearrangement uses TRBV5-6 and TRBJ1-2; TRBD1 agrees at 10 bases. Looked up from germline, CDR1 is SGHDT and CDR2 is YYEEEE. The CDR3 is 14 amino acids. With 6 bases clipped from V and 4 bases from J, the junction kept 6 bases outside the gene matches. The CDR3 loop is CASTWTGGIYGYTF. The CDR3 nucleotides read TGTGCCAGCACCTGGACAGGGGGGATCTATGGCTACACCTTC.

The gene calls are TRBV4-2 and TRBJ2-2, with 9 bases that match TRBD1. The V gene end was trimmed by 0 bases and the J gene end by 5 bases; junction bases not matched to a gene: 10. From germline, CDR1 is LGHNA and CDR2 YNFKEQ. This CDR3 is 18 amino acids long. This CDR3 is CASSQDWITGGSTGELFF. Here the CDR3 DNA reads TGTGCCAGCAGCCAAGATTGGATAACAGGGGGCTCAACCGGGGAGCTGTTTTTT.

The rearrangement joins TRBV7-3 to TRBJ1-2; D gene ambiguous. Looked up from germline, CDR1 is SGHTA and CDR2 is FQGTGA. V lost 3 bases to trimming and J lost 3 bases, with 8 bases between them. This CDR3 has 13 residues. This chain's CDR3 is CASSFGGHYGYTF. In DNA form, the CDR3 reads TGTGCCAGCAGCTTCGGAGGTCACTATGGCTACACCTTC.

This clone was found a few times. The chain employs TRBV6-5 and TRBJ1-1, with 8 bases lining up with TRBD1. The CDR3 has 15 residues. Losses at the gene ends were 5 bases for V and 1 base for J; bases not matched to a gene: 6. Germline CDR1 MNHEY, CDR2 SVGAGI. CDR3 loop: CASSRADRGNTEAFF. The CDR3, as DNA: TGTGCCAGCAGTAGAGCCGACAGGGGGAACACTGAAGCTTTCTTT.